This is a list of T cell receptor beta chains from one sample in a study of shared clonotypes between healthy human individuals. Libraries were prepared by immunoSEQ multiplex PCR; TCRdb keeps only in-frame clonotypes and omits some of them. Of about 480,000 clones listed, about 75% were seen once; the top ten hold about 12%. Sequenced input: PBMCs. The receptors originated from a middle-aged woman in good health. Some clones in this sample may be carry-over from other donors' samples. The CDR3 runs from the conserved cysteine through the conserved F or W. Each record gives: clone size, V gene, D gene, J gene, CDR3 DNA, CDR3 protein. A D gene is named only where the DNA matches it firmly. A clone size is listed for some rows: how often the clone was seen (once, few, many), or a class if it is expanded.

-,TRBV6-1,-,TRBJ2-3,TGTGCCAGCAGTTCCCGGGAGCGTACAGATACGCAGTATTTT,CASSSRERTDTQYF
-,TRBV4-3,-,TRBJ1-3,TGCGCCAGCAGCCAAGATGTCGCTGTCTCTGGAAACACCATATATTTT,CASSQDVAVSGNTIYF
-,TRBV11-2,-,TRBJ1-1,TGTGCCAGCAGCTTAGAGTGGGGGAGGGTTACTGAAGCTTTCTTT,CASSLEWGRVTEAFF
-,TRBV11-2,TRBD2,TRBJ2-5,TGTGCCAGCAGCTCCGGGACTAGCGGGAGTGGAGAGACCCAGTACTTC,CASSSGTSGSGETQYF
once,TRBV5-6,-,TRBJ2-5,TGTGCCAGCAGCCTAGGGGACACCAAGACCCAGTACTTC,CASSLGDTKTQYF
few,TRBV15,-,TRBJ2-7,TGTGCCACCAGCAGAGATCTGGGGGGCGAGCAGTACTTC,CATSRDLGGEQYF
-,TRBV29-1,TRBD2,TRBJ2-7,TGCAGCGTTGGGCTAGCGGGAGCCTACGAGCAGTACTTC,CSVGLAGAYEQYF
-,TRBV19,-,TRBJ2-7,TGTGCCAGTAGTACCCGGCCGAGGGGTTACTCCTACGAGCAGTACTTC,CASSTRPRGYSYEQYF
once,TRBV4-1,-,TRBJ1-1,TGCGCCAGCAGCCCGGGTGGGGCGGACACTGAAGCTTTCTTT,CASSPGGADTEAFF
-,TRBV4-1,-,TRBJ1-4,TGCGCCAGCAGCCAAGTGCAGGGGCAAACTAATGAAAAACTGTTTTTT,CASSQVQGQTNEKLFF
-,TRBV5-4,-,TRBJ2-5,TGTGCCAGCAGCTTGGCGGGGCGAGGGGAGACCCAGTACTTC,CASSLAGRGETQYF
-,TRBV30,-,TRBJ1-5,TGTGCCTGGAGTGTACTTCATGGGGATCAGCCCCAGCATTTT,CAWSVLHGDQPQHF
-,TRBV19,TRBD1,TRBJ1-1,TGTGCCAGTAGTGGACAGGGCAACACTGAAGCTTTCTTT,CASSGQGNTEAFF
-,TRBV5-4,TRBD2,TRBJ2-2,TGTGCCAGCTTCGGGACTAGCGGGAGTCGGGAGCTGTTTTTT,CASFGTSGSRELFF
once,TRBV30,-,TRBJ2-2,TGTGCCTGGAGCCGGAGAGTTGACACCGGGGAGCTGTTTTTT,CAWSRRVDTGELFF
-,TRBV28,-,TRBJ2-7,TGTGCCCGCCCGGGCGGGAATAGACCCTGCGAGCAGTACTTC,CARPGGNRPCEQYF
-,TRBV19,TRBD2,TRBJ2-3,TGTGCCAGTAGTATAGTGCTAGCGGCCACAGATACGCAGTATTTT,CASSIVLAATDTQYF
-,TRBV6-1,-,TRBJ2-5,TGTGCCAGCAGTGGCACCAAGGGAGAGACCCAGTACTTC,CASSGTKGETQYF
once,TRBV30,-,TRBJ2-5,TGTGCCTGGGGGGGTGGGGAGACCCAGTACTTC,CAWGGGETQYF
-,TRBV7-5,-,TRBJ1-1,TGTGCCAGCAGCTTAGCGGGCAGCCACACTGAAGCTTTCTTT,CASSLAGSHTEAFF
many,TRBV7-3,-,TRBJ2-6,TGTGCCAGCAGCCCCCTAGGGGTCGGGGCCAACGTCCTGACTTTC,CASSPLGVGANVLTF
-,TRBV10-3,-,TRBJ2-5,TGTGCCATCAGCCCTTGGGCTGCCGGGATGGAGACCCAGTACTTC,CAISPWAAGMETQYF
many,TRBV25-1,-,TRBJ2-3,TGTGCCAGCAGTGAAGCGGAGGCCCCGGGGGCAGATACGCAGTATTTT,CASSEAEAPGADTQYF
few,TRBV4-1,-,TRBJ1-5,TGCGCCAGCGGCTACGGGGGCAGGGGCAATCAGCCCCAGCATTTT,CASGYGGRGNQPQHF
-,TRBV28,-,TRBJ1-5,TGTGCCAGCAGTTTATGGGACAACAATCAGCCCCAGCATTTT,CASSLWDNNQPQHF
-,TRBV7-2,-,TRBJ2-7,TGTGCCAGCAGCTTAGTTCCGGACAGCGACTACGAGCAGTACTTC,CASSLVPDSDYEQYF
-,TRBV7-9,-,TRBJ2-1,TGTGCCAGCAGCCAAGACATCAATGAGCAGTTCTTC,CASSQDINEQFF
-,TRBV6-5,-,TRBJ1-3,TGTGCCAGCAGCCTCGACAGGACCCAAGGAAACACCATATATTTT,CASSLDRTQGNTIYF
-,TRBV5-5,TRBD1,TRBJ2-2,TGTGCCAGCAGTCACCCCGGACAGGGGATCGGGGAGCTGTTTTTT,CASSHPGQGIGELFF
-,TRBV19,-,TRBJ2-4,TGTGCCAGTAGTATGGTCGGAGGGGGCGCAGGTCGAGACATTCAGTACTTC,CASSMVGGGAGRDIQYF
-,TRBV2,-,TRBJ1-5,TGTGCCAGCAGGGCAGGGTTGGTCGGTCAGCCCCAGCATTTT,CASRAGLVGQPQHF
-,TRBV7-3,-,TRBJ2-7,TGTGCCAGCAGCGCCGAGGATTTTACCGAGCAGTACTTC,CASSAEDFTEQYF
-,TRBV14,TRBD2,TRBJ2-1,TGTGCCAGCAGCCACAGCGGGACTTTGGGGAATGAGCAGTTCTTC,CASSHSGTLGNEQFF
-,TRBV19,-,TRBJ2-6,TGTGCCAGTAGTATAATTCGGGGAATAGCCAACGTCCTGACTTTC,CASSIIRGIANVLTF
-,TRBV7-8,-,TRBJ1-4,TGTGCCAGCAGCTTTCCGGGACGGAATGAAAAACTGTTTTTT,CASSFPGRNEKLFF
-,TRBV5-8,-,TRBJ2-5,TGTGCCAGCAGCTTGCCACAACAAGAGACCCAGTACTTC,CASSLPQQETQYF